Following are 12 T cell receptor beta chains from one sample sequenced in a study of T-cell reconstitution after alpha-beta-depleted transplantation in children. This sample's TCRbeta library carried unique molecular identifier barcodes. TCRdb re-called the PCR reads through MiXCR, storing one row per CDR3 protein. The table lists over 100,000 distinct CDR3 sequences, roughly 6% of them singletons, with 6.1% in the top ten. The specimen comprised PBMCs, mostly from graft donor cells, sampled 60 days after TCRalphabeta/CD19-depleted stem cell transplant. The receptor set was obtained from a female patient aged 2-15 years who had a stem cell transplant for Fanconi anemia, so the T cells may come from the graft donor.

This clonotype was seen many times. The chain uses TRBV6-1 and TRBJ1-4; D not resolved. V was shortened by 7 bases and J by 8 bases, with 17 bases between the two germline ends. The CDR3 contains 14 residues. Germline CDR1 is MNHNS and CDR2 is SASEGT. CDR3 sequence reads: CASTLPEGGEKLFF. CDR3 bases: TGTGCCAGCACCCTACCGGAGGGTGGCGAAAAACTGTTTTTT.

This clonotype showed up many times. The chain couples TRBV2 to TRBJ2-1, with TRBD1 as a possible D gene (5 bases). Per germline, CDR1 SNHLY and CDR2 FYNNEI. V was cut by 5 bases and J by 7 bases, with 9 bases left in between. The CDR3 covers 12 residues. CDR3 sequence (DNA): TGTGCCAGCAGTCTTCAGGGAAATGAGCAGTTCTTC. Its translation: CASSLQGNEQFF.

A note on this clonotype: Given a much more abundant clone one base away, this may be a read error. The rearrangement joins TRBV2 to TRBJ1-5, with no clear D. The germline V gene has CDR1 SNHLY and CDR2 FYNNEI. The CDR3 has 15 amino acids. This CDR3 reads CARSLVRGPNQPQHF. The CDR3 coding sequence is TGTGCCCGCAGTTTAGTCCGGGGTCCCAATCAGCCCCAGCATTTT.

In this sample, this clonotype turned up many times. The V call is TRBV6-5, the J call TRBJ1-5; D not resolved. The CDR3 runs to 15 residues. V dropped 7 bases and J dropped 0 bases, with 13 bases sitting between them. CDR1 and CDR2 (germline): MNHEY, SVGAGI. CDR3 bases: TGTGCCAGCAAAGGCGCAGGAGTTAGCAATCAGCCCCAGCATTTT. Amino acids: CASKGAGVSNQPQHF.

This clonotype occurred many times. V and J are TRBV5-6 and TRBJ1-1; possible D gene TRBD1, 5 bases. The germline V gene has CDR1 SGHDT and CDR2 YYEEEE. Trimming shortened V by 0 bases and J by 4 bases, and 10 bases separated the two germline ends. The CDR3 length is 14 residues. The CDR3 protein is CASSLGGWGTEAFF. CDR3 DNA: TGTGCCAGCAGCTTGGGGGGCTGGGGCACTGAAGCTTTCTTT.

This clonotype was observed many times. The V call is TRBV28, the J call TRBJ2-3; 13 nucleotides align to TRBD2. There are 20 residues in the CDR3. Looked up from germline, CDR1 is MDHEN and CDR2 is SYDVKM. Losses at the gene ends were 2 bases for V and 2 bases for J; bases not matched to a gene: 13. CDR3 in DNA: TGTGCCAGCAGTTTAAACCAACTAGCGGGAGGGCTGGGGTACACAGATACGCAGTATTTT. Translation: CASSLNQLAGGLGYTDTQYF.

V usage is TRBV28 and J usage is TRBJ1-5, with D tentatively TRBD1 (5 bases). This CDR3 is built from 13 residues. Germline V gene lookup returns CDR1 MDHEN and CDR2 SYDVKM. Trimming removed 3 bases from V and 8 bases from J, with 11 bases in between. CDR3 nucleotide sequence: TGTGCCAGCAGTTTTTTCAGGGCTGAGCCCCAGCATTTT. As protein: CASSFFRAEPQHF.

This clonotype was counted many times. The chain links TRBV3-1 to TRBJ1-1, with TRBD1 as a possible D gene (5 bases). Trimming took 4 bases from V and 7 from J, leaving 10 bases between them. From germline, CDR1 is LGHDT and CDR2 YNNKEL (reference sequence). The CDR3 runs to 12 residues. The CDR3 DNA sequence: TGTGCCAGCAGCCCGCCAGGGAATGAAGCTTTCTTT. Translated, it gives CASSPPGNEAFF.

This clonotype has ten or more counts. This chain's CDR3 is CASSFGSVEQYF. The CDR3 DNA reads as TGTGCCAGCAGTTTCGGGTCGGTCGAGCAGTACTTC. The genes are TRBV12-3 or TRBV12-4 and TRBJ2-7, with D unclear. The CDR3 sequence is 12 residues long. V was cut by 3 bases and J by 6 bases, with 9 bases left in between.

This chain uses TRBV20-1 with TRBJ1-5; a weak D match, TRBD1 (6 bases). Germline CDR1 reads DFQATT; CDR2 reads SNEGSKA (reference sequence). This CDR3 has 14 residues. The germline V and J ends were trimmed by 5 bases and 5 bases, with 16 bases remaining between them. CDR3 sequence (DNA): TGCAGTGCTCTTCTAGGGGCAGGGGATCAGCCCCAGCATTTT. It yields the protein CSALLGAGDQPQHF.

There are many counts of this clonotype. The chain couples TRBV3-1 to TRBJ2-1, with 11 bases fitting TRBD2. CDR3 length equals 14 residues. From germline, CDR1 is LGHDT and CDR2 YNNKEL (reference sequence). V shed 3 bases, J shed 7 bases, and the junction held 2 bases outside the gene matches. The CDR3 region has the DNA TGTGCCAGCAGCCATCTAGCGGGAGGTAATGAGCAGTTCTTC. This translates into CASSHLAGGNEQFF.

This clonotype was counted at least ten times. J is TRBJ2-3 and V is TRBV28, with TRBD2 matching over 12 bases. V shed 7 bases and J 2 bases; nucleotides not matched to a gene: 13. The CDR3 sequence is 18 residues long. The germline V gene encodes CDR1 MDHEN and CDR2 SYDVKM. The CDR3 here is CASTLYPTSGGYTDTQYF. Written as DNA, the CDR3 is TGTGCCAGCACCCTCTACCCCACTAGCGGGGGGTACACAGATACGCAGTATTTT.